This is a list of T cell receptor beta chains from one sample in a study of T cell responses to AZD1222 COVID-19 vaccine. Libraries were prepared by immunoSEQ multiplex PCR; TCRdb keeps only in-frame clonotypes and omits some of them. The repertoire includes 150,000 or so clones, 90% of them detected once, and 1.5% sits in the top ten. Sequenced material: peripheral blood, taken on day 0 of AZD1222 vaccination. The receptor source for this set is an adult in good health. Each CDR3 is given with its conserved first and last residue. The D gene is left open where the match is weak. Some rows mark clone size as missing; the rest say once, few, many or name a class of expanded clone.

.,TRBV1,TRBJ1-1,.,16,CTSSQEGREEVTEAFF,TGCACCAGCAGCCAAGAGGGCAGGGAGGAGGTCACTGAAGCTTTCTTT
TRBD1,TRBV5-4,TRBJ1-6,.,17,CASSADTGDRTNSPLHF,TGTGCCAGCAGCGCCGACACAGGGGACAGAACCAATTCACCCCTCCACTTT
.,TRBV12-3/TRBV12-4,TRBJ1-1,.,13,CASSIQGTTEAFF,TGTGCCAGCAGTATACAGGGAACCACTGAAGCTTTCTTT
.,TRBV24-1,TRBJ1-5,.,14,CATSGGEGNQPQHF,TGTGCCACCAGTGGAGGGGAGGGCAATCAGCCCCAGCATTTT
TRBD1,TRBV5-1,TRBJ1-2,few,15,CASSRDAGQGEGYTF,TGCGCCAGCAGCCGAGATGCGGGACAGGGGGAGGGCTACACCTTC
TRBD2,TRBV2,TRBJ2-7,.,14,CASSVTSGGYEQYF,TGTGCCAGCAGTGTAACTAGCGGGGGATACGAGCAGTACTTC
TRBD1,TRBV5-1,TRBJ2-3,.,16,CASSVGQVLEVDTQYF,TGCGCCAGCAGCGTCGGACAGGTCCTAGAAGTCGATACGCAGTATTTT
.,TRBV6-2/TRBV6-3,TRBJ2-5,.,12,CASSLGQETQYF,TGTGCCAGCAGTCTCGGGCAAGAGACCCAGTACTTC
TRBD2,TRBV11-3,TRBJ2-1,.,16,CASRPQRGGLLNEQFF,TGTGCCAGCAGACCCCAGCGGGGGGGCCTTCTCAATGAGCAGTTCTTC
.,TRBV28,TRBJ1-2,.,15,CASSLRGGALYGYTF,TGTGCCAGCAGTTTACGAGGGGGGGCCCTCTATGGCTACACCTTC
TRBD1,TRBV19,TRBJ1-5,once,13,CASSIQGGQPQHF,TGTGCCAGTAGTATCCAGGGGGGTCAGCCCCAGCATTTT
TRBD1,TRBV19,TRBJ2-3,.,15,CASRNRGLSTDTQYF,TGTGCCAGTAGGAACAGGGGGCTTAGCACAGATACGCAGTATTTT
.,TRBV3-1/TRBV3-2,TRBJ1-2,.,14,CASSPPTLSYGYTF,TGTGCCAGCAGCCCACCGACACTCTCCTATGGCTACACCTTC
.,TRBV11-2,TRBJ2-3,once,13,CASSLGPADTQYF,TGTGCCAGCAGCTTAGGGCCCGCAGATACGCAGTATTTT
TRBD1,TRBV5-1,TRBJ1-2,.,16,CASSFTPDRANYGYTF,TGCGCCAGCAGCTTCACACCGGACAGGGCTAACTATGGCTACACCTTC
.,TRBV5-1,TRBJ2-5,.,14,CASSPRTGQETQYF,TGCGCCAGCAGCCCACGGACGGGCCAAGAGACCCAGTACTTC
TRBD2,TRBV5-4,TRBJ2-5,.,16,CASSLVGGGAGETQYF,TGTGCCAGCAGCTTGGTTGGCGGGGGGGCCGGAGAGACCCAGTACTTC
TRBD1,TRBV28,TRBJ1-5,.,18,CASRENRDRLDSNQPQHF,TGTGCCAGCAGGGAAAACCGGGACAGGTTAGATAGCAATCAGCCCCAGCATTTT
TRBD1,TRBV28,TRBJ1-4,.,14,CASSIGQGQEKLFF,TGTGCCAGCAGCATTGGACAGGGACAAGAAAAACTGTTTTTT
.,TRBV9,TRBJ2-3,.,13,CASSVALTDTQYF,TGTGCCAGCAGCGTAGCTCTGACAGATACGCAGTATTTT